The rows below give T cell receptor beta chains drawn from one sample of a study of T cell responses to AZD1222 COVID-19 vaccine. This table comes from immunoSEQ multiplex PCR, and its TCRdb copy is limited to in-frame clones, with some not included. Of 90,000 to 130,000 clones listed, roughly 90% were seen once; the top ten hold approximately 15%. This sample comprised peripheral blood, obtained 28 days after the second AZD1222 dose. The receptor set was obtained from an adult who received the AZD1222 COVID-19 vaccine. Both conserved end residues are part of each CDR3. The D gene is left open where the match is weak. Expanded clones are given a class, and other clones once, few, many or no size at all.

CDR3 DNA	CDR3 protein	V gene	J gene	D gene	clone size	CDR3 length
TGTGCCAGCAGCCCCGGGGCCTTTGGCAATGAGCAGTTCTTC	CASSPGAFGNEQFF	TRBV11-3	TRBJ2-1	NA	NA	14
TGTGCCAGCAGCTTAGATCAAACAGGGTGGGAAGCTTTCTTT	CASSLDQTGWEAFF	TRBV11-2	TRBJ1-1	NA	once	14
TGTGCCAGCAGCCAATACAGTAGACAAGAGCAGTACTTC	CASSQYSRQEQYF	TRBV7-9	TRBJ2-7	NA	NA	13
TGTGCCAGCTCACCACCGAACCAAGGAGACACTGAAGCTTTCTTT	CASSPPNQGDTEAFF	TRBV18	TRBJ1-1	NA	NA	15
TGTGCCAGTAGTTTCGCCGACAGGGAACATACCGAGCAGTACTTC	CASSFADREHTEQYF	TRBV19	TRBJ2-7	TRBD1	NA	15
TGTGCCAGCTCACAGGGGAATAGCAATCAGCCCCAGCATTTT	CASSQGNSNQPQHF	TRBV18	TRBJ1-5	NA	NA	14
TGTGCCAGCAGTTTAACGGCACAGGGGAGAGCTTTCTTT	CASSLTAQGRAFF	TRBV12-3/TRBV12-4	TRBJ1-1	TRBD1	NA	13
TGCAGTGCTAGTGATCGGACAAGAGGGGATTATTCACCCCTCCACTTT	CSASDRTRGDYSPLHF	TRBV20-1	TRBJ1-6	NA	NA	16
TGTGCCACCAGCAGAGATGATGGCAGCTATTATAGCAATCAGCCCCAGCATTTT	CATSRDDGSYYSNQPQHF	TRBV15	TRBJ1-5	NA	NA	18
TGTGCCAGCAGATTAGGGGTTTTGAGCACTGAAGCTTTCTTT	CASRLGVLSTEAFF	TRBV28	TRBJ1-1	NA	NA	14
TGTGCCAGTAGTATACAGCCAGACTCCTACGAGCAGTACTTC	CASSIQPDSYEQYF	TRBV19	TRBJ2-7	NA	NA	14
TGTGCCAGCAGCTTGGGAGGGGCCGAAGAGACCCAGTACTTC	CASSLGGAEETQYF	TRBV5-5	TRBJ2-5	NA	NA	14
TGTGCCAGCAGCCTAACGACAGGCCTGGACTACACCTTC	CASSLTTGLDYTF	TRBV7-9	TRBJ1-2	NA	NA	13
TGTGCCAGCAGCCCCCCGACGGCAGGGATAGGGTATGGCTACACCTTC	CASSPPTAGIGYGYTF	TRBV9	TRBJ1-2	NA	NA	16
TGTGCCAGCAGTGAAACGGAGGGACAGCCCAATGAAAAACTGTTTTTT	CASSETEGQPNEKLFF	TRBV6-1	TRBJ1-4	TRBD1	NA	16
TGTGCCAGCAGCCCCCGACAGTCGGACTCTGGAAACACCATATATTTT	CASSPRQSDSGNTIYF	TRBV11-3	TRBJ1-3	NA	NA	16
TGTGCCAGCAGCTTAGCGGGCGTTTACATTCAGTACTTC	CASSLAGVYIQYF	TRBV7-9	TRBJ2-4	NA	NA	13
TGTGCCAGCAGCTTAGTTGGACTAGCGGGACGAGCGAGGGACACCGGGGAGCTGTTTTTT	CASSLVGLAGRARDTGELFF	TRBV7-6	TRBJ2-2	TRBD2	NA	20
TGTGCCAGCAGGGCTGGGACGCAGCCCCAGCATTTT	CASRAGTQPQHF	TRBV12-3/TRBV12-4	TRBJ1-5	NA	NA	12
TGTGCCAGCAGTTTGACAGGGTCGCATCAGCCCCAGCATTTT	CASSLTGSHQPQHF	TRBV25-1	TRBJ1-5	TRBD1	NA	14